This T cell receptor (beta chain) was recovered during a study of blood T cell repertoires in COVID-19. Study context: Whether acute or convalescent, the COVID-19 samples came from the United States, Italy and Spain. Sample material is recorded as cDNA or gDNA derived from T cells, B-cell-depleted T cells, or PBMCs.

In the authors' methods: Amplification of reference gene primers was used by the study to estimate nucleated cell counts. Profiling relied on immunoSEQ multiplex PCR, and the TCRdb table lists in-frame clones only, not all of them. From that table come the V and J calls and clone size; the DNA was used to work out D and trimming. The data show more than 150,000 clones, about 79% seen once. V was clipped by 3 bases and J by 7 bases; unmatched bases: 7. The CDR3 loop spans 13 amino acids. Germline V lookup: CDR1 SQVTM, CDR2 ANQGSEA. Sequenced: peripheral blood. The receptor was derived from a woman between 45 and 60 years old with acute or convalescent COVID-19. This chain uses TRBV29-1 with TRBJ1-2; 8 positions agree with TRBD1. The CDR3 DNA reads as TGCAGCGTTGATGGCGGCAGGGGGCTTGGCTACACCTTC. The encoded protein is CSVDGGRGLGYTF.